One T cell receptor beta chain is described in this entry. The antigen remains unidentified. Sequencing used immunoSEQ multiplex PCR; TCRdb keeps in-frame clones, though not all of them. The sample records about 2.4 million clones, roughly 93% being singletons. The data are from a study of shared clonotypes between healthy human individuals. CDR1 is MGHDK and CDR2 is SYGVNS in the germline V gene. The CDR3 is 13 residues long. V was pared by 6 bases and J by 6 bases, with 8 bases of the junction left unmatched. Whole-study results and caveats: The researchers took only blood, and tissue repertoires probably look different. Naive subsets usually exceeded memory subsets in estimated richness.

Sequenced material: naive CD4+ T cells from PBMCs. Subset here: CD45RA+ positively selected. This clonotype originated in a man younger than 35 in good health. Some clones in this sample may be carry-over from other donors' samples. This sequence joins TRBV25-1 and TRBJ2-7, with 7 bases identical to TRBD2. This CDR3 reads CASRTREVGEQYF. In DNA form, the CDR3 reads TGTGCCAGCAGGACTCGGGAGGTCGGCGAGCAGTACTTC.